Described below is a single TCR beta chain sequence and its context. This specimen comes from a study of OX40 agonist ivuxolimab in advanced cancers. The overall study: Given to patients was ivuxolimab, an agonistic anti-OX40 (CD134) antibody.

Generated by immunoSEQ multiplex PCR, the TCRdb table keeps only in-frame clones and is missing some. This table has about 68,000 clones, more than 75% appearing once. The receptor was derived from an adult with an advanced solid tumor such as melanoma, head and neck, liver or kidney cancer. The sequencing here drew on CD4+ or CD8+ T cells sorted from blood, taken in a trial of the OX40 agonist ivuxolimab.

The CDR3, as DNA: TGTGCCAGCAGCGTAACACGGGGCGCAGATACGCAGTATTTT. Residues: CASSVTRGADTQYF. J is TRBJ2-3 and V is TRBV11-3; tentatively, D is TRBD1 or TRBD2 (5 bases each). CDR1 is SGHNT and CDR2 is YENEEA in the germline V gene. V lost 5 bases and J 4 bases, leaving 13 bases between the germline ends. CDR3 length: 14 amino acids.